The rows below give T cell receptor beta chains drawn from one sample of a study of blood T cells in healthy people across ages. TCRdb redid the calling of the 5' RACE reads with MiXCR, one entry per CDR3 protein. Of over 950,000 distinct CDR3 sequences listed, around 54% were seen once; the top ten hold roughly a fifth. Sequenced input: blood. The receptors come from a woman aged 55-70 years in good health. CDR3s include the opening cysteine and the closing phenylalanine or tryptophan. D genes are given only for firm matches. Some rows have no size entry. The others give once, few or many, or a class for an expanded clone.

j_call | clone_size | v_call | d_call | cdr3_aa | cdr3_nt
TRBJ1-1 | . | TRBV29-1 | TRBD1 | CSVEVQGTEAFF | TGCAGCGTTGAGGTACAGGGGACTGAAGCTTTCTTT
TRBJ2-5 | . | TRBV28 | . | CASSFMAGWETQYF | TGTGCCAGCAGTTTCATGGCAGGGTGGGAGACCCAGTACTTC
TRBJ2-7 | . | TRBV27 | TRBD2 | CASSPLASGRDYEQYF | TGTGCCAGCAGTCCCCTCGCTAGCGGGAGGGACTACGAGCAGTACTTC
TRBJ2-7 | . | TRBV3-1 | TRBD2 | CVSSQFGTSHYEQYF | TGTGTCAGCAGCCAATTTGGGACTAGTCATTACGAGCAGTACTTC
TRBJ2-7 | few | TRBV7-9 | . | CASSPLTYRDFYEQYF | TGTGCCAGCAGCCCCCTTACCTACCGGGACTTCTACGAGCAGTACTTC
TRBJ2-5 | . | TRBV28 | . | CASSFPRGPQETQYF | TGTGCCAGCAGTTTCCCTAGAGGGCCCCAAGAGACCCAGTACTTC
TRBJ2-5 | few | TRBV10-3 | . | CAISRRDPRGETQYF | TGTGCCATCAGCCGCCGGGACCCCAGGGGAGAGACCCAGTACTTC
TRBJ2-2 | . | TRBV4-2 | . | CASSQDIPFRGRDTGELFF | TGTGCCAGCAGCCAAGATATTCCCTTTCGAGGGAGAGACACCGGGGAGCTGTTTTTT
TRBJ2-3 | . | TRBV5-1 | . | CASGVRVTDTQYF | TGCGCCAGCGGGGTGAGGGTGACAGATACGCAGTATTTT
TRBJ2-1 | . | TRBV3-1 | . | CASSQVAHNEQFF | TGTGCCAGCAGCCAAGTTGCCCACAATGAGCAGTTCTTC
TRBJ1-3 | . | TRBV7-2 | . | CASSLDGVGNTIYF | TGTGCCAGCAGCTTAGACGGGGTCGGAAACACCATATATTTT
TRBJ1-5 | . | TRBV21-1 | . | CASSKGASSSGVVNQPQHF | TGTGCCAGCAGCAAAGGGGCATCCTCTTCCGGTGTAGTCAATCAGCCCCAGCATTTT
TRBJ2-7 | few | TRBV28 | . | CASTSRSGSSYEQYF | TGTGCCAGCACCTCGCGGTCGGGCAGCTCCTACGAGCAGTACTTC
TRBJ2-7 | few | TRBV29-1 | . | CSVGEGVGYEQYF | TGCAGCGTTGGTGAGGGGGTTGGGTACGAGCAGTACTTC
TRBJ2-3 | few | TRBV20-1 | TRBD2 | CSASQGVVGLAGADTQYF | TGCAGTGCTAGCCAGGGGGTAGTTGGACTAGCGGGAGCAGATACGCAGTATTTT
TRBJ2-7 | . | TRBV20-1 | TRBD2 | CSASWGLAGGLVTYEQYF | TGCAGTGCTAGCTGGGGACTAGCGGGAGGGTTAGTTACTTACGAGCAGTACTTC
TRBJ2-1 | . | TRBV15 | TRBD2 | CATSRGGRDNEQFF | TGTGCCACCAGCAGAGGGGGGAGGGACAATGAGCAGTTCTTC
TRBJ1-5 | few | TRBV20-1 | . | CSARGLGNQPQHF | TGCAGTGCAAGAGGGTTGGGAAATCAGCCCCAGCATTTT
TRBJ2-5 | few | TRBV3-1 | . | CASSRDNQETQYF | TGTGCCAGCAGCCGGGACAACCAAGAGACCCAGTACTTC
TRBJ2-7 | . | TRBV21-1 | . | CALDLYGSDHYEQYF | TGTGCCCTCGACCTTTATGGGTCTGACCACTACGAGCAGTACTTC
TRBJ1-3 | . | TRBV3-1 | . | CASSQDVPPIYF | TGTGCCAGCAGCCAAGATGTTCCCCCCATATATTTT
TRBJ2-5 | . | TRBV28 | TRBD2 | CASSSGLAGGRGEQYF | TGTGCCAGCAGTTCTGGGCTGGCGGGAGGTCGGGGGGAGCAGTACTTC
TRBJ2-7 | once | TRBV7-9 | TRBD2 | CASSLGPAGDYEQYF | TGTGCCAGCAGCTTAGGGCCAGCGGGAGACTACGAGCAGTACTTC
TRBJ1-1 | . | TRBV18 | . | CASSMDPLQGLVSGFTEAFF | TGTGCCAGCTCAATGGATCCCCTCCAGGGACTTGTTTCGGGGTTCACTGAAGCTTTCTTT
TRBJ2-5 | . | TRBV20-1 | . | CSAKNKGYQETQYF | TGCAGTGCTAAAAATAAAGGGTACCAAGAGACCCAGTACTTC
TRBJ2-7 | once | TRBV6-6 | TRBD2 | CASSYKAGGSTYEQYF | TGTGCCAGCAGTTACAAGGCGGGGGGGTCCACCTACGAGCAGTACTTC
TRBJ2-5 | . | TRBV25-1 | . | CASSRPTGEQYF | TGTGCCAGCAGTCGCCCCACGGGTGAGCAGTACTTC
TRBJ2-7 | few | TRBV19 | . | CATADSYYEQYF | TGTGCCACCGCGGACAGTTACTACGAGCAGTACTTC
TRBJ2-1 | . | TRBV7-2 | TRBD2 | CASSLSLTSGLSINEQFF | TGTGCCAGCAGCTTATCCCTGACTAGCGGGCTTTCGATAAATGAGCAGTTCTTC
TRBJ2-1 | . | TRBV7-2 | TRBD2 | CASSPPSGNYNEQFF | TGTGCCAGCAGCCCCCCTAGCGGGAACTACAATGAGCAGTTCTTC
TRBJ1-1 | few | TRBV5-1 | . | CASSPPSDGIPEAFF | TGCGCCAGCAGCCCCCCGTCCGACGGAATACCTGAAGCTTTCTTT
TRBJ2-1 | . | TRBV27 | TRBD2 | CASRDLAGGYNEQFF | TGTGCCAGCAGAGATCTAGCGGGAGGTTACAATGAGCAGTTCTTC
TRBJ1-1 | few | TRBV10-3 | . | CAISEGLEAFF | TGTGCCATCAGTGAGGGGTTGGAAGCTTTCTTT
TRBJ2-7 | . | TRBV6-5 | . | CASSYGGYSYEQYF | TGTGCCAGCAGTTACGGGGGCTACTCCTACGAGCAGTACTTC
TRBJ2-5 | few | TRBV20-1 | TRBD2 | CSAPAQLAGSRTQETQYF | TGCAGTGCCCCAGCCCAACTAGCGGGGTCCCGTACCCAAGAGACCCAGTACTTC
TRBJ1-5 | . | TRBV20-1 | . | CSARDKVIQPQHF | TGCAGTGCTAGAGATAAGGTTATACAGCCCCAGCATTTT
TRBJ2-2 | . | TRBV21-1 | . | CASSLQNLAGVTGELFF | TGTGCCAGCAGCCTACAAAACCTAGCGGGAGTAACCGGGGAGCTGTTTTTT
TRBJ2-1 | . | TRBV20-1 | . | CSARDRGWTTYNEQFF | TGCAGTGCTAGAGATCGAGGGTGGACCACCTACAATGAGCAGTTCTTC
TRBJ1-4 | . | TRBV21-1 | . | CASSKVWAERLFF | TGTGCCAGCAGCAAAGTATGGGCAGAAAGACTGTTTTTT
TRBJ2-7 | few | TRBV27 | . | CASSPPSLLEQYF | TGTGCCAGCAGCCCTCCCAGTTTGCTCGAGCAGTACTTC
TRBJ1-6 | few | TRBV20-1 | . | CSAPGTESSYNSPLHF | TGCAGTGCTCCCGGGACGGAGAGCTCCTATAATTCACCCCTCCACTTT
TRBJ2-7 | . | TRBV11-3 | . | CASSPRGEDEQYF | TGTGCCAGCAGCCCGCGGGGTGAGGACGAGCAGTACTTC
TRBJ1-5 | . | TRBV30 | . | CAWSAQGNQPQHF | TGTGCCTGGAGTGCTCAGGGCAATCAGCCCCAGCATTTT
TRBJ2-3 | few | TRBV18 | TRBD2 | CASSGAGRGYTDTQYF | TGTGCCAGCTCAGGAGCGGGGCGCGGTTATACGGATACGCAGTATTTT
TRBJ2-3 | many | TRBV20-1 | . | CSARLSADTQYF | TGCAGTGCTAGACTTAGCGCAGATACGCAGTATTTT
TRBJ2-3 | many | TRBV11-1 | . | CASSLFSGHSTDTQYF | TGTGCCAGCAGCTTATTTAGCGGTCATAGCACAGATACGCAGTATTTT
TRBJ2-3 | . | TRBV15 | TRBD1 | CATSRDRETTDTQYF | TGTGCCACCAGCAGGGACAGGGAAACCACAGATACGCAGTATTTT
TRBJ2-3 | . | TRBV20-1 | TRBD2 | CSATLSGSNTDTQYF | TGCAGTGCTACGTTGAGCGGGAGTAACACAGATACGCAGTATTTT
TRBJ2-1 | . | TRBV7-2 | . | CASSLAPQPSYNEQFF | TGTGCCAGCAGCTTAGCCCCCCAACCATCCTACAATGAGCAGTTCTTC